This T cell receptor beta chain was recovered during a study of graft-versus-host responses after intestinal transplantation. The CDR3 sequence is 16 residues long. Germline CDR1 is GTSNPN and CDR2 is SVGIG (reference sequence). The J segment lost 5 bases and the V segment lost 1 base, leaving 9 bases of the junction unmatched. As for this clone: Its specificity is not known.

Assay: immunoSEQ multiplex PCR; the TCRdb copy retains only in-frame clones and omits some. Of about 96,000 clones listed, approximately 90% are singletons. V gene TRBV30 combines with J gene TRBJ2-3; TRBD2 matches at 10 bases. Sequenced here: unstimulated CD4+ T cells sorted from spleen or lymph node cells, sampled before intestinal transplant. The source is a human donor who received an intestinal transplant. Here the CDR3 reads CAWSDPAGGQGDTQYF. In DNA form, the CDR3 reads TGTGCCTGGAGTGATCCAGCGGGGGGGCAGGGAGATACGCAGTATTTT.